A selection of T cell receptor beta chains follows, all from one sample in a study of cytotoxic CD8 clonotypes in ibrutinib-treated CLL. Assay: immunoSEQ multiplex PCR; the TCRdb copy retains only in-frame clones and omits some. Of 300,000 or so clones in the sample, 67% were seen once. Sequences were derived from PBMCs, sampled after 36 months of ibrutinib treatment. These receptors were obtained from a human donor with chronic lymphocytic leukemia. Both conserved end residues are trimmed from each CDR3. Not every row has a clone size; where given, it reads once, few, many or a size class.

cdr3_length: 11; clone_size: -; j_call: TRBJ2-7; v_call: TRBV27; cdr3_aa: ASRFNGAYEQY
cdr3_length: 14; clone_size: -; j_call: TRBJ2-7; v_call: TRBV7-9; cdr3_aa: ASSLTRRDLSYEQY
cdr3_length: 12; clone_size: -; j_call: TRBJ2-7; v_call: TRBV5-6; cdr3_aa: ASSGKQGSYEQY
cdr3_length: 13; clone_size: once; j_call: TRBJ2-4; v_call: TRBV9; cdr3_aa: ASSVGGATGNIQY
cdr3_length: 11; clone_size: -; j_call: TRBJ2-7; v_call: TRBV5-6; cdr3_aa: ASSRTSMYEQY
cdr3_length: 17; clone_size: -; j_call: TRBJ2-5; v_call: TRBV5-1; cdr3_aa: ASSLPQTSGEDGQETQY
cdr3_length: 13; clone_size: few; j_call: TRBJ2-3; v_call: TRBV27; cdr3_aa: ASSLGTGYTDTQY
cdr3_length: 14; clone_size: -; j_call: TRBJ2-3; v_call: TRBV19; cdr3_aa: ASSLGLKVSTDTQY
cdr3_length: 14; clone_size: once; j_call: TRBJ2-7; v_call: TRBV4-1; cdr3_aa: ASSQGLFKSSYEQY
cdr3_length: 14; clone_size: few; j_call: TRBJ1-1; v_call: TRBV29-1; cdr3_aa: SVLGQPSGTNTEAF
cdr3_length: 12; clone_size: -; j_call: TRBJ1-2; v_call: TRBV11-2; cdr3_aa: ASSPRQNNYGYT
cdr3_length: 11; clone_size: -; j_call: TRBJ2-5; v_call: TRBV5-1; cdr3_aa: ASSLGPEETQY
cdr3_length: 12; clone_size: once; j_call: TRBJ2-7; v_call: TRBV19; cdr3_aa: ASSIERGRGEQY
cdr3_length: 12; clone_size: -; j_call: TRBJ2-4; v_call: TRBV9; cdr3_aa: ASSVGFGKNIQY
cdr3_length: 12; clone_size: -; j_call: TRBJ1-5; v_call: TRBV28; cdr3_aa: ASRGQGASQPQH
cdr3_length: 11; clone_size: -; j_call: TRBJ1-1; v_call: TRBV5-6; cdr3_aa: ASSLGTGPEAF
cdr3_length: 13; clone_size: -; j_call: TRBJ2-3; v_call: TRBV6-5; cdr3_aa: ASSSRGPITDTQY
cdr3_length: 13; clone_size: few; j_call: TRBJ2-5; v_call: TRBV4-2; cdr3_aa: ASSQDGRRQETQY
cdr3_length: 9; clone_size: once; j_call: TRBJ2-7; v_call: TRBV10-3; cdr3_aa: ASSGSYEQY
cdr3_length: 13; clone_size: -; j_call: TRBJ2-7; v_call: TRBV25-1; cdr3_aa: ASSEPQGDSYEQY
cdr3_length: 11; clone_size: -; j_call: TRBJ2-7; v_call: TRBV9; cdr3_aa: ASSVATQGEQY
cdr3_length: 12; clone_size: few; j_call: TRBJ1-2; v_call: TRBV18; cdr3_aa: ASSPPQGGYGYT
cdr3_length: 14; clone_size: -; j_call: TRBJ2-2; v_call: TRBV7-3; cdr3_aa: ASSSRDSSDAGELF
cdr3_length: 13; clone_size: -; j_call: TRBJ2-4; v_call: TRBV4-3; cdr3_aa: ASSHPGPQKDIQY
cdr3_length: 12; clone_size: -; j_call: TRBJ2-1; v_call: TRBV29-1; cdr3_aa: SGAGSGTYNEQF
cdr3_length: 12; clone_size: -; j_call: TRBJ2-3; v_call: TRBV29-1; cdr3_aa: SVEEGSPTDTQY
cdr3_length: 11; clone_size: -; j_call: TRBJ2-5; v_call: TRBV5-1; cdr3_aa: ASSLTGGETQY
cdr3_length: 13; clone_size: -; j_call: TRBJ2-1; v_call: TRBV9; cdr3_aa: ASSAGTISYNEQF
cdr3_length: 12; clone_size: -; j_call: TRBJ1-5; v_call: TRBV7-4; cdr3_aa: ASSLGQMNQPQH
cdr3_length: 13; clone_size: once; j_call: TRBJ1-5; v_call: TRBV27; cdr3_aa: ASQIQGASNQPQH
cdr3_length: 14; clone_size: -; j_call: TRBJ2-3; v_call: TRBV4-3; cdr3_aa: ASSQEPGTSGDTQY